This TCR beta chain was sequenced for a study of blood T cell repertoires in COVID-19. On the study more broadly: Both acute and convalescent COVID-19 samples were obtained from the United States, Italy and Spain. Sample material is recorded as cDNA or gDNA derived from T cells, B-cell-depleted T cells, or PBMCs.

Clones were sequenced by immunoSEQ multiplex PCR, and TCRdb holds only the in-frame ones, with some missing. The repertoire holds 110,000 or so clones, with about four fifths as singletons. From germline, CDR1 is SGHNT and CDR2 YENEEA. Trimming removed 2 bases from V and 0 bases from J, with 4 bases in between. The CDR3 contains 14 residues. The clonotype originates from a woman in her 70s with acute or convalescent COVID-19. The chain couples TRBV11-3 to TRBJ2-2; no definite D call. Sequencing was done on a sample of peripheral blood. CDR3 in amino acids: CASSLNTNTGELFF. The CDR3 DNA reads TGTGCCAGCAGCTTAAACACGAACACCGGGGAGCTGTTTTTT.